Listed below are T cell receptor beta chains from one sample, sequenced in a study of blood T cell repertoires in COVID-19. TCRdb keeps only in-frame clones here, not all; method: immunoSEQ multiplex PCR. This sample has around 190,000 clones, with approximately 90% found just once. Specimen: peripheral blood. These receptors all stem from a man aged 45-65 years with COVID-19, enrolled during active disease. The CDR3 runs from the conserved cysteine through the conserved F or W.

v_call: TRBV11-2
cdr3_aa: CASSYLGTSLETQYF

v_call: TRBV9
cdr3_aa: CARKTGNTGELFF

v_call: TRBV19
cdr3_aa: CASSTTGRVTGELFF

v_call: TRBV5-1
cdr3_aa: CASSLTVQYEAFF

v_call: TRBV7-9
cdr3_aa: CASSPILAGVIYEQYF

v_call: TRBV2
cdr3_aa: CASSALSAGGYEQYF

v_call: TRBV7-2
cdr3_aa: CASSPPGTGGAGYTF

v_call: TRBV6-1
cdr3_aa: CASSEVQGLEKLFF

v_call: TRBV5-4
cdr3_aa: CASSLGPARAPYNEQFF

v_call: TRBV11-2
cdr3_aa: CASSLRADTGELFF

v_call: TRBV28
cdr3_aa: CASFPPVTGYGYTF

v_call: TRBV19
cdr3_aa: CASSGGTGELFF

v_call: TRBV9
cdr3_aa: CASSPQSRGAFF

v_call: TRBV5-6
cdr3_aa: CASSFTAGRYEQYF

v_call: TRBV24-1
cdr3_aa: CATSDPTGGRGELFF

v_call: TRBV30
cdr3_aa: CAWSLGQGRGTDTQYF